The source of this TCR beta chain is a study of blood T cell repertoires in COVID-19. Germline values: CDR1 MNHEY, CDR2 SVGAGI. The germline V and J ends were trimmed by 7 bases and 11 bases, with 20 bases remaining between them. The CDR3 length is 13 residues. Clones were sequenced by immunoSEQ multiplex PCR, and TCRdb holds only the in-frame ones, with some missing. The sample has about 140,000 clones, 84% seen once. V gene TRBV6-5 combines with J gene TRBJ1-1; no clear D gene. The clonotype originates from a woman aged 80 or older in a cohort sampled during active or convalescent COVID-19. What was sequenced was peripheral blood. The CDR3 region is CASTEVGVSNAFF. CDR3 sequence (DNA): TGTGCCAGCACCGAGGTCGGGGTTAGTAACGCTTTCTTT.